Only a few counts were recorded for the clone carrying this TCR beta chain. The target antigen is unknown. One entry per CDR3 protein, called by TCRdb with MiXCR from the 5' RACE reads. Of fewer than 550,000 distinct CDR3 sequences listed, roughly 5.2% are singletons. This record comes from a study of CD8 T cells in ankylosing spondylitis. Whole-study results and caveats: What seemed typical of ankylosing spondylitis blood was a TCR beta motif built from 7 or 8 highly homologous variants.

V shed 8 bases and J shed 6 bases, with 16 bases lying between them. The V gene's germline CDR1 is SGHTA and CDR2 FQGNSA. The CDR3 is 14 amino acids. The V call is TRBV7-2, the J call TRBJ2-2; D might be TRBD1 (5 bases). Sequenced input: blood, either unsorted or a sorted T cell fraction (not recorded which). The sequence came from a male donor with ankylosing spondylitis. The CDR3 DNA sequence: TGTGCCAGCTCCGACAGCCCCGACGCCGGGGAGCTGTTTTTT. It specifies CASSDSPDAGELFF.